The 3 T cell receptor beta chains in this list originate from one sample, sequenced in a study of CD8 T cells in Susac syndrome. RNA in amounts of roughly 0.5 to 1 ug was reverse transcribed with random hexamers. From the immunoSEQ multiplex PCR reads, TCRdb called clonotypes with MiXCR, one entry per CDR3 protein. The data show nearly 70,000 distinct CDR3 sequences, approximately 95% seen once. Sequenced sample: CD8+ T cells from PBMCs. These receptors came from a human donor in good health.

The rearrangement links TRBV27 to TRBJ2-5; TRBD2 aligns across 12 bases. This CDR3 contains 15 residues. The germline V gene has CDR1 MNHEY and CDR2 SMNVEV (reference sequence). The J segment lost 3 bases and the V segment lost 6 bases, leaving 5 bases of the junction unmatched. CDR3 bases: TGTGCCAGCAGCCCTAGCGGGGGGGCTGAAGAGACCCAGTACTTC. The encoded protein is CASSPSGGAEETQYF.

The genes are TRBV19 and TRBJ2-7, with 7 nucleotides matching TRBD2. This CDR3 region has 14 residues. V was clipped by 3 bases and J by 0 bases; unmatched bases: 2. The germline CDR1 and CDR2 sequences are LNHDA and SQIVND (reference sequence). The CDR3 DNA follows: TGTGCCAGTAGTATGGAGCGGGACTCCTACGAGCAGTACTTC. Its translation is CASSMERDSYEQYF.

The rearrangement links TRBV5-6 to TRBJ1-5; D not certain. The CDR3 totals 14 residues. Germline CDR1 and CDR2: SGHDT and YYEEEE. V shed 1 base and J shed 3 bases, with 8 bases lying between them. The CDR3 DNA follows: TGTGCCAGCAGCTTGAGCACTTCCAATCAGCCCCAGCATTTT. Its protein is CASSLSTSNQPQHF.